This T cell receptor beta chain was captured in a study of spatial heterogeneity in lung cancer. A single record per CDR3 protein comes from TCRdb applying MiXCR to the 5' RACE reads. The sample shows about 110,000 distinct CDR3 sequences, approximately 11% of them seen only once. Time point in this sample: blood at routine non-recurrence follow-up after resection. Researchers sequenced whole RNA taken from tumor, nontumor lung or frozen PBMC without sorting. This clonotype was recorded at least ten times. This CDR3 has 14 residues. Germline lookup yields CDR1 SNHLY and CDR2 FYNNEI. V was trimmed by 5 bases and J by 5 bases, leaving 15 bases between them.

The material sequenced was PBMCs, taken at follow-up. The source of this sequence is a female donor with early-stage non-small cell lung cancer. This chain joins TRBV2 and TRBJ1-1; D is possibly TRBD1 (5 bases). CDR3 region: CASSSTGLGTEAFF. The CDR3 nucleotides read TGTGCCAGCAGTTCCACAGGCCTGGGGACTGAAGCTTTCTTT.